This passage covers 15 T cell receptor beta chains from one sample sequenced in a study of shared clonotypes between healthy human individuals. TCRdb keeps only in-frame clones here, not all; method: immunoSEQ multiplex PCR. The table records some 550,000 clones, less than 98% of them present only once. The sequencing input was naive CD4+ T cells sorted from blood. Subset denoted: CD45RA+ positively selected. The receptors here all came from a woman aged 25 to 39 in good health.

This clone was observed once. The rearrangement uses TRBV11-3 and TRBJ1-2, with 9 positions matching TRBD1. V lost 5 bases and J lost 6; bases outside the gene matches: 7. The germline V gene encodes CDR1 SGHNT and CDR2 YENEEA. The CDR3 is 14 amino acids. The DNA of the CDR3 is TGTGCCAGCAGCCTTACGGACAGGGGCGATGGCTACACCTTC. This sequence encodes CASSLTDRGDGYTF.

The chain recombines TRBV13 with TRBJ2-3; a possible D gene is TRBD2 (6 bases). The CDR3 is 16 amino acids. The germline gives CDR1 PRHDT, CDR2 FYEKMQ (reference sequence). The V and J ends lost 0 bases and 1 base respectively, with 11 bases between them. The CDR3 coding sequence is TGTGCCAGCAGCTTAGGGCCGGGAGCGGGCACAGATACGCAGTATTTT. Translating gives CASSLGPGAGTDTQYF.

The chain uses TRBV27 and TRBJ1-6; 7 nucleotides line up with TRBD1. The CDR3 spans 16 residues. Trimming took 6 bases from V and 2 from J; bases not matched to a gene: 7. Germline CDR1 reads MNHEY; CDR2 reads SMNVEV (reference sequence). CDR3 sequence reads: CASSRGTIPYNSPLHF. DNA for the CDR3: TGTGCCAGCAGCAGGGGGACGATCCCCTATAATTCACCCCTCCACTTT.

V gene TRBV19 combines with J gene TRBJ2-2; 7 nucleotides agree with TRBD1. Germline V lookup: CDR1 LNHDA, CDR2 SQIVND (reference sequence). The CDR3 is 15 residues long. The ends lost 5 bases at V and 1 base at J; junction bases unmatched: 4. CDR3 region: CASSSGTENTGELFF. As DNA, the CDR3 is TGTGCCAGTAGTTCCGGGACAGAGAACACCGGGGAGCTGTTTTTT.

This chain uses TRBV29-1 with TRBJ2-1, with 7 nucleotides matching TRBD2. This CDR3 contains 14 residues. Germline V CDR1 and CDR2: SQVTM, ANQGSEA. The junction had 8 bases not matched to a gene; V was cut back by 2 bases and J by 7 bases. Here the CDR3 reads CSVEWAGEGNEQFF. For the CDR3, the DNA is TGCAGCGTTGAATGGGCGGGAGAAGGAAATGAGCAGTTCTTC.

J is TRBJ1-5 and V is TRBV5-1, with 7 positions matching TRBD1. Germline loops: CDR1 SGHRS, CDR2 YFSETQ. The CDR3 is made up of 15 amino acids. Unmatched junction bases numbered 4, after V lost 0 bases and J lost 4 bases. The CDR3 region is CASSLGGTENQPQHF. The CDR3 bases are TGCGCCAGCAGCTTGGGTGGGACAGAGAATCAGCCCCAGCATTTT.

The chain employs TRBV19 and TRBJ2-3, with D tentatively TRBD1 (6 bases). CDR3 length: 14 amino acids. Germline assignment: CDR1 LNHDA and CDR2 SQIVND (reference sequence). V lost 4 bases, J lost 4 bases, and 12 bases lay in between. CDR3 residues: CASSTGRGPDTQYF. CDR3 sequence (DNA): TGTGCCAGTAGTACCGGCAGGGGCCCAGATACGCAGTATTTT.

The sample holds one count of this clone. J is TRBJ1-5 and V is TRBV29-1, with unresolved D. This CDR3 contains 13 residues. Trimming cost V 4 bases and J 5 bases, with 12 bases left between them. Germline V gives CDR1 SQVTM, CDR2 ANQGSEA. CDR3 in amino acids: CSVGPSRDQPQHF. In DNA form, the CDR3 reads TGCAGCGTTGGCCCTAGCCGTGATCAGCCCCAGCATTTT.

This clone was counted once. In nucleotides, the CDR3 is TGTGCCAGCAGTCCCACAGCCCCCTACAATGAGCAGTTCTTC. Amino acids: CASSPTAPYNEQFF. V is TRBV11-2 and J is TRBJ2-1; D is uncertain. Trimming left V 6 bases short and J 2 bases short, with 11 bases between. This CDR3 comprises 14 residues. CDR1 and CDR2 from the germline V gene are SGHAT and FQNNGV.

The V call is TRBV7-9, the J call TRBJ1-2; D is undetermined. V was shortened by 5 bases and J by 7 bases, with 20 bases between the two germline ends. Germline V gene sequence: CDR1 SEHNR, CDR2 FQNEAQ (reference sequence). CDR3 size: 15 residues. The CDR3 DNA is TGTGCCAGCAGCCCAGACCCTCATCCGTACTTTGGCTACACCTTC. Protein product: CASSPDPHPYFGYTF.

CDR3 coding DNA: TGTGCCAGCAGTTTAACCGGGACAAGATTCTCCTACGAGCAGTACTTC. Amino acids: CASSLTGTRFSYEQYF. This sequence joins TRBV27 and TRBJ2-7; tentative D call: TRBD1 (6 bases). Looked up from germline, CDR1 is MNHEY and CDR2 is SMNVEV (reference sequence). V was trimmed by 2 bases and J by 0 bases, leaving 14 bases between them. The CDR3 is 16 residues long.

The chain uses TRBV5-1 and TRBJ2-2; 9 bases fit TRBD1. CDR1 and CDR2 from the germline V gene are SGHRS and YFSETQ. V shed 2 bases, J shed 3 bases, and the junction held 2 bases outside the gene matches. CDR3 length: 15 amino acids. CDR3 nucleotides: TGCGCCAGCAGCTTCACAGGGGGCTACACCGGGGAGCTGTTTTTT. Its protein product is CASSFTGGYTGELFF.

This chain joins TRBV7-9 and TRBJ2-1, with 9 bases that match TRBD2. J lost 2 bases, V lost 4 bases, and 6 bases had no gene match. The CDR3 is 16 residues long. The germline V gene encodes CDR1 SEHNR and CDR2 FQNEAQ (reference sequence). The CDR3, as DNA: TGTGCCAGCAGCTCTCTAGCGGGGACTACCTACAATGAGCAGTTCTTC. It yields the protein CASSSLAGTTYNEQFF.

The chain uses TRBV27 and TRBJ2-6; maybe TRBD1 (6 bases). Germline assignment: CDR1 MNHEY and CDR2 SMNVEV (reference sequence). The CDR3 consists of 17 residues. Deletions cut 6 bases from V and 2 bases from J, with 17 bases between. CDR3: CASRRARSGAGANVLTF. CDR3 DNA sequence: TGTGCCAGCAGACGGGCTCGGTCAGGGGCTGGGGCCAACGTCCTGACTTTC.

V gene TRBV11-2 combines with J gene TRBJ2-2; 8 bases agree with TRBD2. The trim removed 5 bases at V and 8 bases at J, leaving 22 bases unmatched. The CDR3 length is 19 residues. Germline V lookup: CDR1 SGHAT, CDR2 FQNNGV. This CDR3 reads CASSPGAGGAGVRAGELFF. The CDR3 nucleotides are TGTGCCAGCAGCCCCGGGGCTGGCGGAGCGGGAGTTCGTGCTGGGGAGCTGTTTTTT.